This T cell receptor (beta chain) originates from a study of vaccination and CD4 T cells after COVID-19. At the level of the study: Controls had a CEFX pool, an HIV-1 Nef pool, or no peptide added.

Sequence data for DNA of cultured CD4+ T cells were generated by the Oncomine TCR Beta short-read assay. TCRdb passed the PCR reads through MiXCR, listing each CDR3 protein once. This table holds about 25,000 distinct CDR3 sequences, around 48% found once. The CDR3 runs 14 residues. V was trimmed by 1 base and J by 3 bases, leaving 12 bases between them. CDR1 is DFQATT and CDR2 is SNEGSKA in the germline V gene (reference sequence). On this clonotype: Its antigen is unknown.

Treatment noted: approximately 9-day PBMC culture with coronavirus spike peptide pools or control peptides (ViraFEST assay). Sequenced input: CD4+ T cells from blood, cultured in vitro. The receptor comes from a human donor who had recovered from COVID-19. This chain uses TRBV20-1 with TRBJ1-1, with D uncertain. This chain's CDR3 is CSARAGGGDTEAFF. In DNA, the CDR3 is TGCAGTGCTAGAGCGGGCGGTGGGGACACTGAAGCTTTCTTT.